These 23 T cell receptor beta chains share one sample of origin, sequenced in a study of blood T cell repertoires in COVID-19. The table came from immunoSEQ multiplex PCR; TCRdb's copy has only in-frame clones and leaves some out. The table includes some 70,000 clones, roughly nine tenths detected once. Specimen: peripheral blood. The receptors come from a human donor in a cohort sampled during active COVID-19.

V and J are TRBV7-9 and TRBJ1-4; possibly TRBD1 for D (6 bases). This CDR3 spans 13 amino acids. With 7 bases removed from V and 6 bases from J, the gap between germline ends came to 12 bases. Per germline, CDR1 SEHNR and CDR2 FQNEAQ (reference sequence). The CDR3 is CASIMGADEKLFF. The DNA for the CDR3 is TGTGCCAGCATCATGGGGGCTGATGAAAAACTGTTTTTT.

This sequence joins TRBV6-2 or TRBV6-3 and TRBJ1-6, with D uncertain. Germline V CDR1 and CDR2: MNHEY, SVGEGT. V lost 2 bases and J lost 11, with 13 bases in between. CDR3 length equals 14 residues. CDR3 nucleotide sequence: TGTGCCAGCAGTTACGGTGTAGGGAGCGCACCCCTCCACTTT. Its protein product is CASSYGVGSAPLHF.

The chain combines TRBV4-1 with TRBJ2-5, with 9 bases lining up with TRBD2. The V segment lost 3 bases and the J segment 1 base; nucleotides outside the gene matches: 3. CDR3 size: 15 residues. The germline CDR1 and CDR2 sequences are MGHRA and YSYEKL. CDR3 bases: TGCGCCAGCAGCCATAATAGCGGGGGCCAAGAGACCCAGTACTTC. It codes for CASSHNSGGQETQYF.

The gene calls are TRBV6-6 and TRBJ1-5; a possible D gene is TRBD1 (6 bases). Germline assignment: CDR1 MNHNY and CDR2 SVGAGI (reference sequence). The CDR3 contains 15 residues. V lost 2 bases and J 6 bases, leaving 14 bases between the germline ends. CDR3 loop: CASSYEGGKAQPQHF. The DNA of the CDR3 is TGTGCCAGCAGTTACGAGGGGGGGAAGGCTCAGCCCCAGCATTTT.

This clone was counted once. The CDR3 here is CASSPGASGGRTPGSYNEQFF. DNA for the CDR3: TGCGCCAGCAGCCCGGGGGCTAGCGGGGGGCGGACCCCCGGGTCCTACAATGAGCAGTTCTTC. The J gene is TRBJ2-1, the V gene TRBV5-1; 11 nucleotides line up with TRBD2. There are 21 residues in the CDR3. J gave up 1 base and V 4 bases, and 19 bases lay outside the gene matches. CDR1 and CDR2 (germline): SGHRS, YFSETQ.

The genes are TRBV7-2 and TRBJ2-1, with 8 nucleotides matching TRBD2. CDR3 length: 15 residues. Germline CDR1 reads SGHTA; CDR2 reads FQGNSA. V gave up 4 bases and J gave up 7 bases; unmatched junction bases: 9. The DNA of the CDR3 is TGTGCCAGCAGCTCTCGGCCTATAGCGGGGAATGAGCAGTTCTTC. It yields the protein CASSSRPIAGNEQFF.

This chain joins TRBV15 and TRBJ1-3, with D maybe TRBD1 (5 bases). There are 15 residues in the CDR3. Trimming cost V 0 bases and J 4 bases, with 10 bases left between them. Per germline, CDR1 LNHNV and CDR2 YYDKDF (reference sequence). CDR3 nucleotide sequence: TGTGCCACCAGCAGAGATCCGACAGACGGAAACACCATATATTTT. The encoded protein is CATSRDPTDGNTIYF. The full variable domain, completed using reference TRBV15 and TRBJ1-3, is DAMVIQNPRYQVTQFGKPVTLSCSQTLNHNVMYWYQQKSSQAPKLLFHYYDKDFNNEADTPDNFQSRRPNTSFCFLDIRSPGLGDTAMYLCATSRDPTDGNTIYFGEGSWLTVV.

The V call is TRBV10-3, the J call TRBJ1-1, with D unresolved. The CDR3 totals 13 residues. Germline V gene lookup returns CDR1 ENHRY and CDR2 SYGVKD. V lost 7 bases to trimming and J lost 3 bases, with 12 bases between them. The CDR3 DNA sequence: TGTGCCATCACCACGGATCGGGACACTGAAGCTTTCTTT. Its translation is CAITTDRDTEAFF.

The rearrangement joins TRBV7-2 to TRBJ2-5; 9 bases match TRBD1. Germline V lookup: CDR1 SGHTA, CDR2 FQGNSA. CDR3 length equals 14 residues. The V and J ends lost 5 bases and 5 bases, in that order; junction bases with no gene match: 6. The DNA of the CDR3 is TGTGCCAGCAGCATCGACAGGGGGATGGAGACCCAGTACTTC. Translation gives CASSIDRGMETQYF. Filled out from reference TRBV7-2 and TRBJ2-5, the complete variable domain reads GAGVSQSPSNKVTEKGKDVELRCDPISGHTALYWYRQSLGQGLEFLIYFQGNSAPDKSGLPSDRFSAERTGGSVSTLTIQRTQQEDSAVYLCASSIDRGMETQYFGPGTRLLVL.

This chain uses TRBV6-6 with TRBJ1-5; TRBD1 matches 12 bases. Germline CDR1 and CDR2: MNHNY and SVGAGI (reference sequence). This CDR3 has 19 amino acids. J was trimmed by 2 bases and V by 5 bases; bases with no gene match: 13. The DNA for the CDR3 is TGTGCCAGCAGTCAATACGCCCCCGGGACAGGGGGCCGCAATCAGCCCCAGCATTTT. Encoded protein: CASSQYAPGTGGRNQPQHF.

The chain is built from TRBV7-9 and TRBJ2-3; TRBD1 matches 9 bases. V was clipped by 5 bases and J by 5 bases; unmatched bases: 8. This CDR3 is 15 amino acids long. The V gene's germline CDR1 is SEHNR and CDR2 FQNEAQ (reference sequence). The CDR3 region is CASSAGTGSRDTQYF. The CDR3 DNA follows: TGTGCCAGCAGCGCCGGGACAGGGTCAAGAGATACGCAGTATTTT. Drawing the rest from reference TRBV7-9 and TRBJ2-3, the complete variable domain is DTGVSQNPRHKITKRGQNVTFRCDPISEHNRLYWYRQTLGQGPEFLTYFQNEAQLEKSRLLSDRFSAERPKGSFSTLEIQRTEQGDSAMYLCASSAGTGSRDTQYFGPGTRLTVL.

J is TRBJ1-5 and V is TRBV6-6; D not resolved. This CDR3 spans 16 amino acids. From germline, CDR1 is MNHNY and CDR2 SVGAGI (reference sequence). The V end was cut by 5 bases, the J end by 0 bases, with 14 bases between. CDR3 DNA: TGTGCCAGCAGTCCGCCGAGCGCCTATAGCAATCAGCCCCAGCATTTT. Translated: CASSPPSAYSNQPQHF.

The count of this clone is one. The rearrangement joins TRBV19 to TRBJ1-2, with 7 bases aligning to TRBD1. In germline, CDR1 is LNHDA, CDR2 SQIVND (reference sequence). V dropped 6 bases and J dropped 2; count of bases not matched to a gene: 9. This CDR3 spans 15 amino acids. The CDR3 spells CASSPTGPLNYGYTF. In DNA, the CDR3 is TGTGCCAGTAGCCCGACAGGGCCTTTAAACTATGGCTACACCTTC.

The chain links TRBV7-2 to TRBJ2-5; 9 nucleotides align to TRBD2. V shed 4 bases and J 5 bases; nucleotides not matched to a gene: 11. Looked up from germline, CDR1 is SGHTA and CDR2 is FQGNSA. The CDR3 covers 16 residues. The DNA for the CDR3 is TGTGCCAGCAGCTCCACTCGTAGCGGGAGTCGGGAGACCCAGTACTTC. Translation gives CASSSTRSGSRETQYF.

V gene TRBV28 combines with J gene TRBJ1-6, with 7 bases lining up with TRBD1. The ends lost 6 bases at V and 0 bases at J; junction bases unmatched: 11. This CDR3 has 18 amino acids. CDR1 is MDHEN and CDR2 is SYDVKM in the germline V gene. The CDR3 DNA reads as TGTGCCAGCAGCCACACAGGGGTCCCGAGCTCCTATAATTCACCCCTCCACTTT. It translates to CASSHTGVPSSYNSPLHF.

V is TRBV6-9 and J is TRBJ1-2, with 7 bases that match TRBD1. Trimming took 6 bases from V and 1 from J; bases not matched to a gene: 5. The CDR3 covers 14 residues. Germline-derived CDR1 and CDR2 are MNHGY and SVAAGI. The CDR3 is CASSHRGGNYGYTF. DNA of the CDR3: TGTGCCAGCAGCCACAGGGGCGGTAACTATGGCTACACCTTC.

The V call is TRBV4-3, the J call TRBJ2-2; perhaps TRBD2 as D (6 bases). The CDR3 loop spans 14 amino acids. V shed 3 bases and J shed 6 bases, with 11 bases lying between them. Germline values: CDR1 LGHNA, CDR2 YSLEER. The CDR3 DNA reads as TGCGCCAGCAGCCAGAGGGAGGTTGCCGGGGAGCTGTTTTTT. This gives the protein CASSQREVAGELFF.

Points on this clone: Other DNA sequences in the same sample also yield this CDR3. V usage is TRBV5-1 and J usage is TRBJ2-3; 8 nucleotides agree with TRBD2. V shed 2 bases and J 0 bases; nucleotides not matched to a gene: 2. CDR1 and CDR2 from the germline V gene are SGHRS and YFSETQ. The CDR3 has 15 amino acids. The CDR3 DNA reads TGCGCCAGCAGCTTACAGCGGGGGAGCACAGATACGCAGTATTTT. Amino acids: CASSLQRGSTDTQYF. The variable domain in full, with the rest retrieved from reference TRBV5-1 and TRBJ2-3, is KAGVTQTPRYLIKTRGQQVTLSCSPISGHRSVSWYQQTPGQGLQFLFEYFSETQRNKGNFPGRFSGRQFSNSRSEMNVSTLELGDSALYLCASSLQRGSTDTQYFGPGTRLTVL.

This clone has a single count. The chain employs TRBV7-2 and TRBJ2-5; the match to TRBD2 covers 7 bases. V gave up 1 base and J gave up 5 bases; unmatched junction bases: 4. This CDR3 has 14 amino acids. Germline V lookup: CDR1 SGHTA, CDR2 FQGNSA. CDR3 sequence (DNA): TGTGCCAGCAGCTTAGGGACTAGTCCCGAGACCCAGTACTTC. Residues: CASSLGTSPETQYF.

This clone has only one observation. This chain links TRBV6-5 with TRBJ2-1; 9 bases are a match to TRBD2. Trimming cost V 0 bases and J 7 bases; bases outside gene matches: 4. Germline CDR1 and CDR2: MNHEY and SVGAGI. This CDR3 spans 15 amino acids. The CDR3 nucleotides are TGTGCCAGCAGTTACTCGCGGACTAGCGAGAATGAGCAGTTCTTC. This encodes CASSYSRTSENEQFF.

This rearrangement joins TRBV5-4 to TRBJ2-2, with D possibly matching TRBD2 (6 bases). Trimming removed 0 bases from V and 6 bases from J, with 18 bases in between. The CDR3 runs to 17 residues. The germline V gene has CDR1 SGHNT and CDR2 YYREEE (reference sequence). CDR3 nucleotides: TGTGCCAGCAGCTTGGTTCCGCGGGGCGCGGTCCCCGGGGAGCTGTTTTTT. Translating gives CASSLVPRGAVPGELFF.

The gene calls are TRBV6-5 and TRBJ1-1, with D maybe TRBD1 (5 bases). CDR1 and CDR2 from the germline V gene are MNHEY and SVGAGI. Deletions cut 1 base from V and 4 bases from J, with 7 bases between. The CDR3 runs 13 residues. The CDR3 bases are TGTGCCAGCAGTTACTGGGGCACCACTGAAGCTTTCTTT. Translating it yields CASSYWGTTEAFF.

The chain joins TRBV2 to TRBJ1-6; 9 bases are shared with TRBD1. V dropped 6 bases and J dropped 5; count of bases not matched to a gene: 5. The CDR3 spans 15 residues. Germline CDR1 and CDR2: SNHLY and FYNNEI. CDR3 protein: CASRLQGADNSPLHF. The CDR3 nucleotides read TGTGCCAGCAGGTTACAGGGGGCGGATAATTCACCCCTCCACTTT. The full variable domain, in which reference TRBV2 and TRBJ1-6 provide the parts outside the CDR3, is EPEVTQTPSHQVTQMGQEVILRCVPISNHLYFYWYRQILGQKVEFLVSFYNNEISEKSEIFDDQFSVERPDGSNFTLKIRSTKLEDSAMYFCASRLQGADNSPLHFGNGTRLTVT.